This TCR beta chain was captured by sequencing in a study of cytomegalovirus exposure and HLA in healthy donors. Study-wide background: Among roughly 180 million T cells, an earlier analysis found roughly 100 million unique TCR beta sequences.

General study points: The authors listed around 150 TCR beta chains as cytomegalovirus-associated. Rates of TCR association differed by HLA locus in a later analysis, with DRB1 highest and HLA-C lowest. Earlier analysis looked at TCR beta V segments, and most were productive about 90% or about 30% of the time.

This clone was recorded a few times. Its antigen is undetermined. V shed 1 base and J 5 bases; nucleotides not matched to a gene: 3. The length of the CDR3 is 14 residues. Per the germline V gene, CDR1 is SGHRS and CDR2 is YFSETQ. The PCR had 60 Vbeta and 13 Jbeta primers. Sequencing was performed with immunoSEQ multiplex PCR; in TCRdb, only in-frame clones are kept and a portion is missing. The table has around 160,000 clones, 60% to 85% seen once; the top ten hold around 13%. The TCR comes from a man between 40 and 49 years old in good health and CMV-seropositive. This chain links TRBV5-1 with TRBJ2-1; TRBD2 matches 7 bases. Sequenced: PBMCs. CDR3 nucleotides: TGCGCCAGCAGCTTGTGGGGGGGGAACAATGAGCAGTTCTTC. Translating it yields CASSLWGGNNEQFF. The complete variable domain, with remaining parts taken from reference TRBV5-1 and TRBJ2-1, reads KAGVTQTPRYLIKTRGQQVTLSCSPISGHRSVSWYQQTPGQGLQFLFEYFSETQRNKGNFPGRFSGRQFSNSRSEMNVSTLELGDSALYLCASSLWGGNNEQFFGPGTRLTVL.